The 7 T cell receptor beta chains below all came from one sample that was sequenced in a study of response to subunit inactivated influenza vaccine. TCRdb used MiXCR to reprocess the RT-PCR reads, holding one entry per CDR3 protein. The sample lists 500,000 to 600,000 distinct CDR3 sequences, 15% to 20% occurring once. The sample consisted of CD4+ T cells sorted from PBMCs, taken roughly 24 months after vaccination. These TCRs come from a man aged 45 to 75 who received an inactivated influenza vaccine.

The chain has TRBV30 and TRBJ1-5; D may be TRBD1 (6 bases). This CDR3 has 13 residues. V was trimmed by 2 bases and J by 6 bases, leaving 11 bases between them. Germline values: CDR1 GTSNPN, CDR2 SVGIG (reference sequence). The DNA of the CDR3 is TGTGCCTGGAGTATGCAGGGGAGTCAGCCCCAGCATTTT. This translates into CAWSMQGSQPQHF.

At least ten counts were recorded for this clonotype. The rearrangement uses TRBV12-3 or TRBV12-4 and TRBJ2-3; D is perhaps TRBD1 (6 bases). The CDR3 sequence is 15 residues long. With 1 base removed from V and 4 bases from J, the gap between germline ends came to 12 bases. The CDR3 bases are TGTGCCAGCAGTTTAGGACTCCCAGGGGCAGATACGCAGTATTTT. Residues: CASSLGLPGADTQYF.

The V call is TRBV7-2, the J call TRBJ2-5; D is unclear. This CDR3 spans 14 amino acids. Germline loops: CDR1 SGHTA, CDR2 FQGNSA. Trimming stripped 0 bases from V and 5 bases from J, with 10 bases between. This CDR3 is CASSLAWVGETQYF. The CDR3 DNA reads TGTGCCAGCAGCTTAGCGTGGGTTGGTGAGACCCAGTACTTC.

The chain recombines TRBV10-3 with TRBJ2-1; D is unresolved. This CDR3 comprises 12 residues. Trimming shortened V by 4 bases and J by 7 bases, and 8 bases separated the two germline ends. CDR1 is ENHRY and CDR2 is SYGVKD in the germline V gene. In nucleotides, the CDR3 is TGTGCCATCAGTGGGAGCACGAATGAGCAGTTCTTC. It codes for CAISGSTNEQFF.

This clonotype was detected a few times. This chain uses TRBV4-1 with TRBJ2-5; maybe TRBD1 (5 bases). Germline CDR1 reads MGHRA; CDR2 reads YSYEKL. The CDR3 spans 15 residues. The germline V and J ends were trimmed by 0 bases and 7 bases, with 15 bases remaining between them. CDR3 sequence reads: CASSQEGRAEGTQYF. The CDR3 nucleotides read TGCGCCAGCAGCCAAGAAGGCAGGGCCGAAGGGACCCAGTACTTC.

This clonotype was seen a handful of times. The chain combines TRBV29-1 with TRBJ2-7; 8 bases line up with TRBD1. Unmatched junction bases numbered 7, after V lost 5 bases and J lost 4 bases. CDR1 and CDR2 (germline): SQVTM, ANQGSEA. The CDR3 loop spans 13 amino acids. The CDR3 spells CSVKGQALYEQYF. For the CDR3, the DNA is TGCAGCGTTAAGGGACAGGCCTTATACGAGCAGTACTTC.

The CDR3 DNA reads as TGTGCCAGCAGCTTATCGGTCAGGGTCAGAGGCGAGCAGTACTTC. Translated, it gives CASSLSVRVRGEQYF. This chain joins TRBV7-8 and TRBJ2-7; perhaps TRBD1 as D (5 bases). Germline CDR1 reads SGHVS; CDR2 reads FQNEAQ. V gave up 2 bases and J gave up 6 bases, with 17 bases separating them. This CDR3 is 15 amino acids long.